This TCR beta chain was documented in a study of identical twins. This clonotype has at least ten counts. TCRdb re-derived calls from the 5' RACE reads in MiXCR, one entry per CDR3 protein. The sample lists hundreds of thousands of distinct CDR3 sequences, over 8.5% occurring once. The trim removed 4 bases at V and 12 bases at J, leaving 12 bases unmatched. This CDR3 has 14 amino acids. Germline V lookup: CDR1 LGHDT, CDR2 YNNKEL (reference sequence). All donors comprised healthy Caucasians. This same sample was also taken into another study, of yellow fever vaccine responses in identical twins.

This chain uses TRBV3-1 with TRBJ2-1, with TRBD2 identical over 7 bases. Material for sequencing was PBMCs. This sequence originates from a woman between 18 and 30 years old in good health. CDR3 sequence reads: CASSPSGAEGAQFF. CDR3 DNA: TGTGCCAGCAGCCCGAGCGGGGCGGAGGGCGCGCAGTTCTTC.